Listed here is a single TCR beta chain. Its target antigen remains unknown. The input lacks base qualities; no much larger clone sits a single base away. TCRbeta CDR3 regions were amplified from genomic DNA by means of the immunoSEQ Assay, a bias-controlled multiplex PCR. On the authors' methods: Nucleated cell counts per sample were estimated from amplification of reference gene primers within the assay. To quantify the absolute abundance of each unique TCRbeta CDR3 rearrangement, sequence reads were collapsed and filtered. For each sample, productive Simpson clonality was calculated as the square root of Simpson's diversity index over productive rearrangements. TCRdb took this table from immuneACCESS and kept in-frame rearrangements with V and J called. Such tables lack part of the clones; where checked against another copy, unresolved V genes explain under half of the gap, and the rest is unexplained. V and J calls and clone size are as listed in that table; D and trimming were resolved from the DNA. In all, the sample holds under 300,000 clones, and around 85% of those were seen once. About 3.3% of the sample is in the top ten clones.

Participants in the prospective study were enrolled through a virtual design, were aged about 18 to 100 years, and lived in 24 United States geographic areas. To assign participants to cohorts, the prospective study relied on clinical history that participants themselves reported in a screening survey and a study questionnaire. In the prospective study, mobile phlebotomists collected whole blood, serum and a nasopharyngeal or oropharyngeal swab from each participant. Prospective study participants could optionally give additional blood draws and questionnaires over an approximately two-month period. Prospective study blood samples were shipped either frozen or at room temperature before DNA extraction. This specimen comes from a study of blood T cell repertoires in COVID-19 (dated by TCRdb to the early 2020s). Regarding the complete study: Collaborator samples came from the United States, Italy and Spain and covered acute and convalescent phases of COVID-19. The dataset comprised deeply sampled blood TCRbeta repertoires from subjects exposed to, actively infected with, or recovered from COVID-19. Sample metadata almost always included a de-identified subject ID, COVID-19 status, age in years and sex. The material from the prospective study consisted of cDNA or gDNA derived from T cells, B-cell-depleted T cells, or PBMCs. HLA class I and class II types, where available, came from metadata supplied by the sample provider rather than from assay-based typing. A freely available public database, intended as a resource for researchers studying the immune response to SARS-CoV-2, is where the repertoires were released. Samples were obtained from the ongoing ImmuneRACE study (first 160 participants) and from some 1,200 subjects provided by 6 global collaborators.

Here is what the overall study found, with its caveats: The amount of clinical and demographic metadata varied by source and participant and was provided uncurated.

Ends trimmed: V by 7 bases, J by 6 bases; bases unmatched to a gene: 9. From the germline V gene, CDR1 is SGHRS and CDR2 is YFSETQ. The CDR3 goes from the cysteine to the phenylalanine over 14 residues. Just CDR3 DNA is preserved here, 42 bases in frame from base 1. The chain couples TRBV5-1 to TRBJ1-2; TRBD1 fits 10 bases in the junction. The sample consisted of PBMCs or T cells enriched from blood (not recorded which). The receptor was derived from a woman aged 40 to 49 with acute COVID-19. CDR3 protein: CASHSPGTGDGYTF. The sequence in DNA is TGCGCCAGCCATTCCCCCGGGACAGGGGATGGCTACACCTTC.